The sequence of this T cell receptor beta chain was determined in a study of CD8 T cells in ankylosing spondylitis. Study-wide findings and caveats: Clones linked to the disease showed a CD8+ phenotype. They occurred at relatively low frequencies in peripheral blood.

TCRdb processed the 5' RACE reads anew with MiXCR; each CDR3 protein has one entry. The sample holds about 36,000 distinct CDR3 sequences, 4.5% to 6% seen once. The sample holds many counts of this clonotype. The antigen is not known. CDR1 is SEHNR and CDR2 is FQNEAQ in the germline V gene (reference sequence). This CDR3 is built from 13 residues. Trimming stripped 8 bases from V and 3 bases from J, with 10 bases between. The gene calls are TRBV7-9 and TRBJ2-2, with D perhaps matching TRBD1 (5 bases). Sequences were obtained from blood, either unsorted or a sorted T cell fraction (not recorded which). The sequence was obtained from a male donor with ankylosing spondylitis or in good health (not recorded which). The CDR3 sequence is CASGAAYTGELFF. The CDR3 DNA reads as TGTGCCAGCGGGGCGGCCTACACCGGGGAGCTGTTTTTT.